Listed here are 25 T cell receptor beta chains from one sample, sequenced in a study of beta chain features in type 1 diabetes. General study results and limits: TCRB CDR3s from Type 1 diabetes patients were moderately but significantly shorter in all four CD4+ subsets.

For these receptors, no antigen is known. The entirety of the isolated RNA underwent reverse transcription, so expressed TCRB transcripts were sequenced. Sequencing was performed with immunoSEQ multiplex PCR; in TCRdb, only in-frame clones are kept and a portion is missing. The table includes some 350,000 clones, over 9% detected once. Sequenced material: central memory CD4+ T cells from blood. These receptors came from a man aged 25 to 40 with type 1 diabetes.

The chain is built from TRBV7-2 and TRBJ2-3; D might be TRBD1 (6 bases). Germline V gene sequence: CDR1 SGHTA, CDR2 FQGNSA. The CDR3 runs 15 residues. V was clipped by 4 bases and J by 3 bases, with 14 bases between them. The CDR3 DNA reads as TGTGCCAGCAGCTCGGCAGGGGCTACGACAGATACGCAGTATTTT. As protein: CASSSAGATTDTQYF.

This clone turned up a few times. This rearrangement joins TRBV7-2 to TRBJ2-2, with D maybe TRBD2 (6 bases). CDR3 length: 16 amino acids. Germline CDR1 reads SGHTA; CDR2 reads FQGNSA. Trimming pared 2 bases from V and 2 bases from J, leaving 12 bases between. CDR3 protein: CASSLTTSRNTGELFF. CDR3 DNA sequence: TGTGCCAGCAGCTTAACCACTAGCAGAAACACCGGGGAGCTGTTTTTT. Supplemented by reference TRBV7-2 and TRBJ2-2, the full variable domain reads GAGVSQSPSNKVTEKGKDVELRCDPISGHTALYWYRQSLGQGLEFLIYFQGNSAPDKSGLPSDRFSAERTGGSVSTLTIQRTQQEDSAVYLCASSLTTSRNTGELFFGEGSRLTVL.

This chain joins TRBV5-1 and TRBJ2-5, with TRBD2 matching over 8 bases. The CDR3 is made up of 14 amino acids. The germline gives CDR1 SGHRS, CDR2 YFSETQ. The ends lost 0 bases at V and 5 bases at J; junction bases unmatched: 3. The CDR3 DNA sequence: TGCGCCAGCAGCTTGGGACTAGCGTCGGAGACCCAGTACTTC. Protein product: CASSLGLASETQYF.

At least ten counts were recorded for this clone. The chain couples TRBV5-4 to TRBJ1-2, with 9 bases that match TRBD1. The CDR3 length is 16 residues. The ends lost 3 bases at V and 0 bases at J; junction bases unmatched: 6. Germline V gives CDR1 SGHNT, CDR2 YYREEE (reference sequence). The CDR3 region has the DNA TGTGCCAGCAGCTCTTTCGGGACAGGGTCTAACTATGGCTACACCTTC. Translating it yields CASSSFGTGSNYGYTF.

This clone was picked up a small number of times. This chain joins TRBV5-4 and TRBJ2-1; 7 bases are a match to TRBD2. The germline V gene has CDR1 SGHNT and CDR2 YYREEE (reference sequence). The junction had 5 bases not matched to a gene; V was cut back by 0 bases and J by 5 bases. This CDR3 comprises 15 residues. CDR3 residues: CASSLAGGSNNEQFF. CDR3 bases: TGTGCCAGCAGCTTGGCCGGCGGGAGTAACAATGAGCAGTTCTTC.

CDR3 protein: CATSDLKYGTGRETQYF. The CDR3 coding sequence is TGTGCCACCAGCGATCTTAAGTATGGGACAGGAAGGGAGACCCAGTACTTC. The genes are TRBV15 and TRBJ2-5; 8 bases match TRBD1. The CDR3 runs to 17 residues. The J segment lost 5 bases and the V segment lost 5 bases, leaving 16 bases of the junction unmatched. Germline V gene lookup returns CDR1 LNHNV and CDR2 YYDKDF (reference sequence).

The chain links TRBV28 to TRBJ2-7, with TRBD2 matching over 7 bases. The ends lost 6 bases at V and 3 bases at J; junction bases unmatched: 8. Germline V gene sequence: CDR1 MDHEN, CDR2 SYDVKM. This CDR3 comprises 14 residues. CDR3 loop: CASRLPGLLYEQYF. The CDR3 DNA follows: TGTGCCAGCAGACTTCCGGGACTACTCTACGAGCAGTACTTC.

The chain is built from TRBV27 and TRBJ2-1; the match to TRBD2 covers 8 bases. J gave up 6 bases and V 3 bases, and 4 bases lay outside the gene matches. This CDR3 spans 14 amino acids. CDR1 and CDR2 (germline): MNHEY, SMNVEV (reference sequence). CDR3 nucleotides: TGTGCCAGCAGTTTGAAGCGGGGGAGCAATGAGCAGTTCTTC. This translates into CASSLKRGSNEQFF.

This chain connects TRBV7-2 to TRBJ2-2; TRBD1 matches at 7 bases. The CDR3 contains 15 residues. Germline V gene lookup returns CDR1 SGHTA and CDR2 FQGNSA. J was trimmed by 4 bases and V by 7 bases; bases with no gene match: 9. The CDR3 nucleotides read TGTGCCAGCAACCGGGACAGAGAGACCACCGGGGAGCTGTTTTTT. Translation gives CASNRDRETTGELFF.

This clone was counted between two and nine times. This rearrangement joins TRBV6-5 to TRBJ1-5; D is possibly TRBD1 (6 bases). CDR3 length: 14 amino acids. V was pared by 4 bases and J by 4 bases, with 11 bases between. CDR1 and CDR2 from the germline V gene are MNHEY and SVGAGI. The CDR3 DNA reads TGTGCCAGCAGTTGGGCAGGGGCAAATCAGCCCCAGCATTTT. Amino acid sequence: CASSWAGANQPQHF.

This clone has more than one count but fewer than ten. V usage is TRBV6-1 and J usage is TRBJ2-1; D not certain. The CDR3 covers 13 residues. V was cut by 6 bases and J by 8 bases, with 14 bases left in between. Per germline, CDR1 MNHNS and CDR2 SASEGT. The DNA for the CDR3 is TGTGCCAGCAGCCGTCCCGGGCAAGATGAGCAGTTCTTC. This translates into CASSRPGQDEQFF.

The genes are TRBV28 and TRBJ2-7, with 10 nucleotides matching TRBD1. Losses at the gene ends were 6 bases for V and 3 bases for J; bases not matched to a gene: 5. The CDR3 is 14 amino acids. Germline CDR1 and CDR2: MDHEN and SYDVKM. The CDR3 is CASSEGQGLYEQYF. The CDR3, as DNA: TGTGCCAGCAGCGAGGGACAGGGGCTCTACGAGCAGTACTTC.

This clone was counted at least ten times. This CDR3 is also generated by other DNA sequences in the sample. The J gene is TRBJ2-5, the V gene TRBV27; the D gene is possibly TRBD2 (6 bases). Germline V CDR1 and CDR2: MNHEY, SMNVEV (reference sequence). Between the trimmed V and J ends, which lost 2 bases and 4 bases, there was a span of 11 bases. The CDR3 totals 14 residues. The CDR3 here is CASSLEGRGETQYF. CDR3 coding DNA: TGTGCCAGCAGTTTAGAAGGGCGGGGAGAGACCCAGTACTTC.

The genes are TRBV2 and TRBJ2-7; a possible D gene is TRBD2 (6 bases). Germline assignment: CDR1 SNHLY and CDR2 FYNNEI. The CDR3 sequence is 13 residues long. The V end lost 6 bases, the J end lost 4 bases, and 13 bases lay between the germline ends. The CDR3 DNA reads as TGTGCCAGCAGATATATTAGCGGATACGAGCAGTACTTC. Residues: CASRYISGYEQYF.

A few counts support this clone. The chain carries TRBV7-9 and TRBJ1-3; D unresolved. Germline V gene data show CDR1 as SEHNR and CDR2 as FQNEAQ (reference sequence). The V end was cut by 5 bases, the J end by 0 bases, with 14 bases between. This CDR3 comprises 16 residues. The CDR3 nucleotides read TGTGCCAGCAGCCAAGATTTCTCGGACTCTGGAAACACCATATATTTT. Its protein product is CASSQDFSDSGNTIYF.

The gene calls are TRBV7-2 and TRBJ1-5; the D gene is possibly TRBD1 (5 bases). The CDR3 totals 14 residues. Germline V gene data show CDR1 as SGHTA and CDR2 as FQGNSA. V dropped 0 bases and J dropped 7 bases, with 10 bases sitting between them. CDR3 region: CASSLAQGSQPQHF. The DNA of the CDR3 is TGTGCCAGCAGCTTAGCGCAGGGCTCGCAGCCCCAGCATTTT.

The CDR3 here is CASSISTGAGGVTGELFF. As DNA, the CDR3 is TGTGCCAGCAGTATAAGCACGGGAGCGGGAGGGGTCACCGGGGAGCTGTTTTTT. The chain employs TRBV7-2 and TRBJ2-2; TRBD2 agrees at 10 bases. The CDR3 loop spans 18 amino acids. J lost 4 bases, V lost 6 bases, and 14 bases had no gene match. Germline V lookup: CDR1 SGHTA, CDR2 FQGNSA.

This clone was seen a few times. The chain is built from TRBV11-3 and TRBJ2-3, with 8 bases matching TRBD2. CDR1 is SGHNT, CDR2 YENEEA, per germline. Trimming at V came to 3 bases and at J to 10 bases, leaving 9 bases not matched to a gene. The CDR3 is made up of 14 amino acids. The CDR3: CASSLGREDDPQYF. The CDR3 DNA sequence: TGTGCCAGCAGCTTGGGGCGGGAGGACGATCCGCAGTATTTT.

This clone has just a few counts. This chain joins TRBV5-1 and TRBJ1-2; D is possibly TRBD1 (6 bases). The CDR3 runs to 13 residues. Per germline, CDR1 SGHRS and CDR2 YFSETQ. V dropped 4 bases and J dropped 1 base, with 8 bases sitting between them. The CDR3 DNA follows: TGCGCCAGCAGCCAGGACAGTAACTATGGCTACACCTTC. Encoded protein: CASSQDSNYGYTF.

The V gene is TRBV15, the J gene TRBJ1-2; D unclear. Trimming pared 1 base from V and 10 bases from J, leaving 13 bases between. Looked up from germline, CDR1 is LNHNV and CDR2 is YYDKDF (reference sequence). The CDR3 extends over 13 amino acids. CDR3 sequence (DNA): TGTGCCACCAGCAGAGTTGTTCAAGGATCCTACACCTTC. As protein: CATSRVVQGSYTF.

V gene TRBV18 combines with J gene TRBJ2-1; possible D gene TRBD2, 6 bases. CDR3 length: 17 amino acids. The germline gives CDR1 KGHSH, CDR2 LQKENI. The germline V and J ends were trimmed by 0 bases and 6 bases, with 18 bases remaining between them. CDR3 nucleotide sequence: TGTGCCAGCTCACCACCTTTAGGAGGGAGAGGGCGCAATGAGCAGTTCTTC. Translating it yields CASSPPLGGRGRNEQFF.

This clone was counted a few times. Here the CDR3 DNA reads TGTGCCAGCAGCTCCCTCCGACAGACAGATACGCAGTATTTT. It is translated as CASSSLRQTDTQYF. The rearrangement joins TRBV7-2 to TRBJ2-3; a weak D match, TRBD1 (5 bases). Trimming shortened V by 4 bases and J by 3 bases, and 11 bases separated the two germline ends. The CDR3 extends over 14 amino acids. Germline CDR1 and CDR2: SGHTA and FQGNSA.

This clone was observed a few times. This chain joins TRBV5-1 and TRBJ2-2, with D perhaps TRBD1 (6 bases). This CDR3 contains 16 residues. V was clipped by 4 bases and J by 1 base, with 14 bases between them. Germline V gene data show CDR1 as SGHRS and CDR2 as YFSETQ. The DNA for the CDR3 is TGCGCCAGCAGCCGATCTGGGACAATGAACACCGGGGAGCTGTTTTTT. Translation gives CASSRSGTMNTGELFF.

The chain has TRBV11-2 and TRBJ2-2; perhaps TRBD2 as D (5 bases). Trimming removed 3 bases at V and 6 bases at J, with 14 bases between. CDR1 is SGHAT, CDR2 FQNNGV, per germline. The CDR3 loop spans 15 amino acids. CDR3 DNA sequence: TGTGCCAGCAGCTTGCCTAGCTTCAGCTCCGGGGAGCTGTTTTTT. It codes for CASSLPSFSSGELFF.

The sample holds a few counts of this clone. The CDR3 region is CASSPDRGQGYTF. The DNA for the CDR3 is TGTGCCAGCAGCCCCGACAGGGGGCAAGGCTACACCTTC. This chain joins TRBV6-4 and TRBJ1-2, with 10 bases lining up with TRBD1. With 6 bases clipped from V and 8 bases from J, the junction kept 6 bases outside the gene matches. The CDR3 is made up of 13 amino acids. CDR1 and CDR2 (germline): MRHNA, SNTAGT.